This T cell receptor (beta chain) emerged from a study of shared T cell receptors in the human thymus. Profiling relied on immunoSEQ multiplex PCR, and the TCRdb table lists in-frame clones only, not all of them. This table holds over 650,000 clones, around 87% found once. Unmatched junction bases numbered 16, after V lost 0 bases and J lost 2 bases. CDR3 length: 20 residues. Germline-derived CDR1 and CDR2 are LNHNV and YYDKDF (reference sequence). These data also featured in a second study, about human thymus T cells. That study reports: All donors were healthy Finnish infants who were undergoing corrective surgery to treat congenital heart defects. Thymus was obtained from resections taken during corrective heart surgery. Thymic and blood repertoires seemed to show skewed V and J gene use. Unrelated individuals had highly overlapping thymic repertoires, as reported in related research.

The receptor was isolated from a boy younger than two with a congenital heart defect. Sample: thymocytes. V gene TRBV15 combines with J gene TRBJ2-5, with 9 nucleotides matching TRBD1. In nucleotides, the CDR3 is TGTGCCACCAGCAGAGATCGTGAGGCCGACCGGGACAGGGATCAAGAGACCCAGTACTTC. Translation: CATSRDREADRDRDQETQYF.